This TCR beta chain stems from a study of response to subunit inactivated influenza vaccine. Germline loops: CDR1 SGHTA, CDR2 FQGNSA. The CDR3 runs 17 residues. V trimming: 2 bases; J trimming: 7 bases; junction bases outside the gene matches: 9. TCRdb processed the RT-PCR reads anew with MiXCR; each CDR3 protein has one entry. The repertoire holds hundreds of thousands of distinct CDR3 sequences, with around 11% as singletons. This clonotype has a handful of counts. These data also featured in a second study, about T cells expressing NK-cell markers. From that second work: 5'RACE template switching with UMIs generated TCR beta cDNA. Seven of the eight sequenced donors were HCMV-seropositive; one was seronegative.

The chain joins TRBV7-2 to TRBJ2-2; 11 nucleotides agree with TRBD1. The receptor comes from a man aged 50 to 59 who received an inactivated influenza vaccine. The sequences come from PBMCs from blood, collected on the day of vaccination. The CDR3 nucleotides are TGTGCCAGCAGCTTAAGGGGACAGGGGGTAAAAAACGGGGAGCTGTTTTTT. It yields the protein CASSLRGQGVKNGELFF.